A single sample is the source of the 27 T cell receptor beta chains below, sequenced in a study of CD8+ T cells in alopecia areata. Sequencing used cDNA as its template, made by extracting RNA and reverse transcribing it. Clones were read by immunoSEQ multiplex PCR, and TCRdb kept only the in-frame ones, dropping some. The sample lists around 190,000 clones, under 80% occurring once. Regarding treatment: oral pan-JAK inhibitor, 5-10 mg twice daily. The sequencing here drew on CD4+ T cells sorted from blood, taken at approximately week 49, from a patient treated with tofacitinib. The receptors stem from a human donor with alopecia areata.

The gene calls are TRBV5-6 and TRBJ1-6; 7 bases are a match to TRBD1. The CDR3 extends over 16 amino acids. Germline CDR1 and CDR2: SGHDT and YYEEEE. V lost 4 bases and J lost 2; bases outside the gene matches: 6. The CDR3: CASSLDRTTYNSPLHF. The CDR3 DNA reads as TGTGCCAGCAGCCTGGACAGGACGACCTATAATTCACCCCTCCACTTT.

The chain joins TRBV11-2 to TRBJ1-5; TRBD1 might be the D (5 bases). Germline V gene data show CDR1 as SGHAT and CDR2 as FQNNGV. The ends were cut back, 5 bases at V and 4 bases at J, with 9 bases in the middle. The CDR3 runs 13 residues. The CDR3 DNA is TGTGCCAGCAGCCAGGGTTTGAATCAGCCCCAGCATTTT. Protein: CASSQGLNQPQHF.

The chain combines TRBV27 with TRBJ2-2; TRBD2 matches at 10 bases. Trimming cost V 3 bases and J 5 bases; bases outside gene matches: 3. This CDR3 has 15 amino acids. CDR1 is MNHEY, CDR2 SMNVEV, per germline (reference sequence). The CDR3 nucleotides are TGTGCCAGCAGTTTGCTAGCGGGGGAGACCGGGGAGCTGTTTTTT. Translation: CASSLLAGETGELFF.

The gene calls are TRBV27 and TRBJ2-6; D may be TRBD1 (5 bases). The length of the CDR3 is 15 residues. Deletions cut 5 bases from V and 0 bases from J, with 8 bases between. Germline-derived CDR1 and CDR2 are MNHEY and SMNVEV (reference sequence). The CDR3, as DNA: TGTGCCAGCAGTCCCAGGGACTCTGGGGCCAACGTCCTGACTTTC. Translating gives CASSPRDSGANVLTF.

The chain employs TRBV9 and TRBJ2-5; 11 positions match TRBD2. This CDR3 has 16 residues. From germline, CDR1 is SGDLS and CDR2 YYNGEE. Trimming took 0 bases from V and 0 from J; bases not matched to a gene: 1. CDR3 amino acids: CASSVELAGDQETQYF. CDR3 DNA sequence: TGTGCCAGCAGCGTAGAACTAGCGGGGGACCAAGAGACCCAGTACTTC.

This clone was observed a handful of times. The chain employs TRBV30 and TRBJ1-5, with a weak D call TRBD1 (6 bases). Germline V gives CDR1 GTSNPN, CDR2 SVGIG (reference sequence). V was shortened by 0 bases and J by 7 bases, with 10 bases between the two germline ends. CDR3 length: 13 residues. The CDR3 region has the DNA TGTGCCTGGAGTGTACTGCAGGGGCAGCCCCAGCATTTT. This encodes CAWSVLQGQPQHF.

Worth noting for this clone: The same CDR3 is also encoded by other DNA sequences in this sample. The CDR3, as DNA: TGCAGCGTTGCAGGGTACTATGGCTACACCTTC. Residues: CSVAGYYGYTF. The chain has TRBV29-1 and TRBJ1-2, with TRBD1 as a possible D gene (5 bases). Trimming took off 4 bases at V and 3 bases at J, with 6 bases between the two ends. Germline lookup yields CDR1 SQVTM and CDR2 ANQGSEA. This CDR3 region has 11 residues.

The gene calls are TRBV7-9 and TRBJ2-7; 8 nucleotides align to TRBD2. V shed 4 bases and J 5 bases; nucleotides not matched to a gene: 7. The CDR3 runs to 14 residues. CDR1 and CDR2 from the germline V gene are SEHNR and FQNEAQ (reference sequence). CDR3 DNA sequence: TGTGCCAGCAGCTCCAGCGGGGGTAACGACGAGCAGTACTTC. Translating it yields CASSSSGGNDEQYF.

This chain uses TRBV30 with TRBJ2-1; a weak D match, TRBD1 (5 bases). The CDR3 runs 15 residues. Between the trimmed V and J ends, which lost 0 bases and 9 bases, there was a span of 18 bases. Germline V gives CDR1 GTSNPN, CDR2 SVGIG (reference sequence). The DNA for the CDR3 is TGTGCCTGGAGTGTACTTAGGGGTTTTAGCAGTGAGCAGTTCTTC. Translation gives CAWSVLRGFSSEQFF.

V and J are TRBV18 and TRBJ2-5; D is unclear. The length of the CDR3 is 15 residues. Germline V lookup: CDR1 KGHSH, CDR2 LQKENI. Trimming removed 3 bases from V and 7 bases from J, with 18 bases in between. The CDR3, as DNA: TGTGCCAGCTCACCGCAAGGGCCGGCGGAAGGGACCCAGTACTTC. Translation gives CASSPQGPAEGTQYF.

The CDR3 nucleotides read TGCAGCGTTGGGGCCTCAAGTGTAGCGGAGACCCAGTACTTC. Translated: CSVGASSVAETQYF. The V and J genes are TRBV29-1 and TRBJ2-5; maybe TRBD2 (5 bases). Trimming removed 4 bases at V and 5 bases at J, with 17 bases between. The germline V gene has CDR1 SQVTM and CDR2 ANQGSEA. This CDR3 has 14 amino acids.

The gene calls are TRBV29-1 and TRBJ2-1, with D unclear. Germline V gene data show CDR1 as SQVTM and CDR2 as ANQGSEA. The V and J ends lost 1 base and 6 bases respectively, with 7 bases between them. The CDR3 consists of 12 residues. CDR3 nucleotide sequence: TGCAGCGTTGAAGCGGTCGGCAATGAGCAGTTCTTC. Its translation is CSVEAVGNEQFF.

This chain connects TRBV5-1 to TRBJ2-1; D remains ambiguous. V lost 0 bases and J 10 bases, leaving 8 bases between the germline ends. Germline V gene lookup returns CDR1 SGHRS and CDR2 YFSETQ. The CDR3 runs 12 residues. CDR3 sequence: CASSLEFGEQFF. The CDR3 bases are TGCGCCAGCAGCTTGGAATTCGGAGAGCAGTTCTTC.

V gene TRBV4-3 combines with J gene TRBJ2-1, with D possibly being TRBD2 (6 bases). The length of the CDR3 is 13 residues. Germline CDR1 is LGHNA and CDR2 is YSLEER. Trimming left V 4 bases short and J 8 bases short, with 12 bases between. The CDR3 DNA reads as TGCGCCAGCAGCCCCCGGACTAATGATGAGCAGTTCTTC. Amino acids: CASSPRTNDEQFF.

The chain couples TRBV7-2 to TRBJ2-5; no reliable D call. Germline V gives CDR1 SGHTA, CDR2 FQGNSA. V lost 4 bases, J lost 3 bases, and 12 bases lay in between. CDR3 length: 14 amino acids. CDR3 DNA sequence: TGTGCCAGCAGCTACACCCTAGGAGAAGAGACCCAGTACTTC. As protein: CASSYTLGEETQYF.

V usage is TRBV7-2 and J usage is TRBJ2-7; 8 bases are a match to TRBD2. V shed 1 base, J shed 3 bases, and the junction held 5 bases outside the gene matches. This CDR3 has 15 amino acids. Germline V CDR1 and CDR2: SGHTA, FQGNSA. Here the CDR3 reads CASSLGPAGGYEQYF. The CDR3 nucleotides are TGTGCCAGCAGCTTAGGGCCTGCGGGGGGCTACGAGCAGTACTTC.

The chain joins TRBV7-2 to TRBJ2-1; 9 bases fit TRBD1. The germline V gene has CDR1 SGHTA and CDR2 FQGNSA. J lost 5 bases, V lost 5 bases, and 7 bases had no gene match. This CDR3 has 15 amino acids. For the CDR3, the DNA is TGTGCCAGCAGCCCGGAGGGACAGGGTGACAATGAGCAGTTCTTC. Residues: CASSPEGQGDNEQFF.

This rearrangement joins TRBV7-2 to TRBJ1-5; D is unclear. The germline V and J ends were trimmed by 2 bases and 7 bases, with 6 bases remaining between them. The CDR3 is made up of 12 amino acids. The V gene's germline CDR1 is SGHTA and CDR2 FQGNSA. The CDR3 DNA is TGTGCCAGCAGCTTAACCGGGCAGCCCCAGCATTTT. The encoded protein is CASSLTGQPQHF.

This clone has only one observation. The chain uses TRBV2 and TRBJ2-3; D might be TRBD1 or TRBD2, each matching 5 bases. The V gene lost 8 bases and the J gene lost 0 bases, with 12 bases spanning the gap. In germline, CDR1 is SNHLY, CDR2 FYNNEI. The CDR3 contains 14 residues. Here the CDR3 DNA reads TGTGCCAGCGGGACCTTGACTAGCACAGATACGCAGTATTTT. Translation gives CASGTLTSTDTQYF.

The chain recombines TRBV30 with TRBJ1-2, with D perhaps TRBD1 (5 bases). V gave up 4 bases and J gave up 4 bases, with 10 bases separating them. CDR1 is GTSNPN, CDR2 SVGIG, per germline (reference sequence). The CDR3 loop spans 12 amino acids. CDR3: CAWKGPPYGYTF. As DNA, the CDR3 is TGTGCCTGGAAGGGACCGCCCTATGGCTACACCTTC.

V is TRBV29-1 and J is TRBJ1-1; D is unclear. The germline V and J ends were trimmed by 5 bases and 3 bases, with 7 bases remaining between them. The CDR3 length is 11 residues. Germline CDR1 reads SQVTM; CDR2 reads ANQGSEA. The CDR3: CSVNWDTEAFF. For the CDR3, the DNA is TGCAGCGTTAACTGGGACACTGAAGCTTTCTTT.

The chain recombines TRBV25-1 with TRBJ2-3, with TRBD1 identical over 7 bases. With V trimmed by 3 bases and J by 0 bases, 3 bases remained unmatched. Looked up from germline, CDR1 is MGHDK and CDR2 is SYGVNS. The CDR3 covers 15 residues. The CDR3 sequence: CASSDGQASTDTQYF. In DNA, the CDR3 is TGTGCCAGCAGTGACGGACAGGCAAGCACAGATACGCAGTATTTT.

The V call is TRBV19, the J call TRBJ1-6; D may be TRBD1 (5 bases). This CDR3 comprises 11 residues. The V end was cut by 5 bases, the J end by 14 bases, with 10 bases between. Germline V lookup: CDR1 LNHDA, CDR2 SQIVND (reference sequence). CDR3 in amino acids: CASSQQGSLHF. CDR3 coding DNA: TGTGCCAGTAGTCAGCAGGGTTCCCTCCACTTT.

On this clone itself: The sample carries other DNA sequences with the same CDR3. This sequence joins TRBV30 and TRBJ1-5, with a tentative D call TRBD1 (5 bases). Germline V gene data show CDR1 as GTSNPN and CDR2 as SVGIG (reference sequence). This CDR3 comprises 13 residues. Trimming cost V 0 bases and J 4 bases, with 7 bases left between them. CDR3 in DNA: TGTGCCTGGAGTGTGGGGGAAAATCAGCCCCAGCATTTT. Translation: CAWSVGENQPQHF.

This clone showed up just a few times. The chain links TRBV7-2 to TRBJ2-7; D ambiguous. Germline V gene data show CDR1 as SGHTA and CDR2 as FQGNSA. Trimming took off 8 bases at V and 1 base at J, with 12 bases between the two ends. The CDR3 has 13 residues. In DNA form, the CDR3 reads TGTGCCAGCTCCGCCGGCAGATCCTACGAGCAGTACTTC. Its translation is CASSAGRSYEQYF.

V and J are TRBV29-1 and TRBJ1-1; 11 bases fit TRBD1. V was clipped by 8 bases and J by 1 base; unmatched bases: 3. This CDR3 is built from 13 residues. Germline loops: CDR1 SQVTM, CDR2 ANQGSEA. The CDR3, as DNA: TGCAGCTCAGGACAGGGGGCGAACACTGAAGCTTTCTTT. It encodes CSSGQGANTEAFF.

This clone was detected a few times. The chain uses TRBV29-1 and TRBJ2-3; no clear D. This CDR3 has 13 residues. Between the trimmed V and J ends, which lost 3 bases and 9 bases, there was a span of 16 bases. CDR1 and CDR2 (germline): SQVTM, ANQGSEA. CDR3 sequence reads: CSVDLGSMGTQYF. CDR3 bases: TGCAGCGTTGATCTGGGGTCGATGGGCACGCAGTATTTT.